This record looks at one T cell receptor (beta chain) sequence and its context. Stated treatment: 15 to 20 received Ad26.COV2.S at low or high dose, single or two shots; about 5 received placebo; per-sample allocation not given. Collection of the samples took place on day 63 after the first injection of vaccine or placebo. The CDR3 runs 14 residues. Germline CDR1 is SGDLS and CDR2 is YYNGEE. V lost 4 bases, J lost 2 bases, and 13 bases lay in between. The sample originates from a study of Ad26.COV2.S vaccination and SARS-CoV-2 variants. TCRdb keeps only in-frame clones here, not all; method: immunoSEQ multiplex PCR. The table shows 350,000 to 550,000 clones, with approximately 89% occurring only once.

J is TRBJ2-7 and V is TRBV9; D is perhaps TRBD2 (5 bases). The sample in question was peripheral blood, obtained in a trial of Ad26.COV2.S vaccine versus placebo. The sequence was collected from a person aged 18 to 65 who received the Ad26.COV2.S COVID-19 vaccine or a placebo. CDR3 nucleotides: TGTGCCAGCAGCATAGGACCGGGGACCTACGAGCAGTACTTC. Residues: CASSIGPGTYEQYF.